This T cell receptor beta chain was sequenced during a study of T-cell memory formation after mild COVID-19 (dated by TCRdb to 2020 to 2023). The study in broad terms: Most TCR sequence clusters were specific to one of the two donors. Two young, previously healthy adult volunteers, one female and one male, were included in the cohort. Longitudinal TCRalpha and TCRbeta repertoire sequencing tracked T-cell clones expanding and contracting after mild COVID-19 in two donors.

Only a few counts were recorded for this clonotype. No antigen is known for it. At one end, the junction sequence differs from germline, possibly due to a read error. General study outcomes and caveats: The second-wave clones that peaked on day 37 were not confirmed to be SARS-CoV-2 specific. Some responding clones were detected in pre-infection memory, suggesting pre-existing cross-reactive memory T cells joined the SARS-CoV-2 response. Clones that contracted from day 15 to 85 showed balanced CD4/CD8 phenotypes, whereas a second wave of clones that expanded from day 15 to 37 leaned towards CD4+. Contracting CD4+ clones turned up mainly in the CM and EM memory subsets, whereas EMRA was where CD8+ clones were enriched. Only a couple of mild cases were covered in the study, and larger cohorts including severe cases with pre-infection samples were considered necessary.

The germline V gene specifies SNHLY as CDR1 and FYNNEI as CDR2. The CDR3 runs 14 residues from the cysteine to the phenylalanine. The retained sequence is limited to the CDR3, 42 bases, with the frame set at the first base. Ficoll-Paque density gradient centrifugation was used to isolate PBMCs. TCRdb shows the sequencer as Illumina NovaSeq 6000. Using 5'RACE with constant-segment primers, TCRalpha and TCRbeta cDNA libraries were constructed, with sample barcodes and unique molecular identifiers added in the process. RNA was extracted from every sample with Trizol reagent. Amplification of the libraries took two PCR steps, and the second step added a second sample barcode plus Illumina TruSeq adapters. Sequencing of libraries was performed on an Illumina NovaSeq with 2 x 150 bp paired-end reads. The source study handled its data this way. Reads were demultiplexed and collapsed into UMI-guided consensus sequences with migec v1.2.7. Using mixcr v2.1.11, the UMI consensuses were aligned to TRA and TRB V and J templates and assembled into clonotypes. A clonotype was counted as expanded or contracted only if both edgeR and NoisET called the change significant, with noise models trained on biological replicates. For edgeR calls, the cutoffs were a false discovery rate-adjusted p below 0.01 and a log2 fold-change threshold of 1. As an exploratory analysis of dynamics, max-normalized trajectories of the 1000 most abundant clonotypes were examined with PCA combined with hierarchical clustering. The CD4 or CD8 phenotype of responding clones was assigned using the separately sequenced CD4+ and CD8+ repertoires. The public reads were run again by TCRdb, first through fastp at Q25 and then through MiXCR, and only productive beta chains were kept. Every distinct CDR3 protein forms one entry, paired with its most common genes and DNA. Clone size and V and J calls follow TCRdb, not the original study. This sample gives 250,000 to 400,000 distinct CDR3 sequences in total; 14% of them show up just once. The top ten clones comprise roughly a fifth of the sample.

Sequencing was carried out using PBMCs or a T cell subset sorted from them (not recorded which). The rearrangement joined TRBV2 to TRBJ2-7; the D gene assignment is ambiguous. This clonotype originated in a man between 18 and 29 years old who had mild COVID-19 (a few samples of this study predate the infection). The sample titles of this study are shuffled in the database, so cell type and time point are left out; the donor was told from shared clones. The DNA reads TGTGCCAGCAGCGAAGGTGCGGTGAACTACGAGCAGTACTTC. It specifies CASSEGAVNYEQYF.